This T cell receptor beta chain was found in a study of cytomegalovirus exposure and HLA in healthy donors. Whole-study results and caveats: A later analysis linked more than 15,000 TCR beta sequences to HLA alleles at 0.05 false discovery rate.

Germline CDR1 and CDR2: WSHSY and SAAADI. The CDR3 runs to 15 residues. V dropped 6 bases and J dropped 5 bases, with 16 bases sitting between them. This clone showed up just a few times. Its antigen is as yet unknown. The study ran its PCR with 60 Vbeta and 13 Jbeta primers. Only in-frame clones appear in the TCRdb table, and some are missing; sequencing was by immunoSEQ multiplex PCR. The table shows around 150,000 clones, with 82% occurring only once. This receptor was taken from a girl under 18 in good health and CMV-seropositive. Sequenced: PBMCs. J is TRBJ1-4 and V is TRBV10-2; D is unclear. The CDR3 DNA sequence: TGCGCCAGCAGGGTCGCTGAGACGGGGAATGAAAAACTGTTTTTT. Translation: CASRVAETGNEKLFF.